These T cell receptor beta chains were read from a single sample in a study of CD8+CD57+ T cells in acquired aplastic anemia. TCRdb called the reads again in MiXCR, with one record for every CDR3 protein. Among about 170,000 distinct CDR3 sequences listed, around 40% were seen once. The material sequenced was sorted CD4+, CD8+, or CD8+CD57+ T cells (not recorded which) from PBMCs. All receptors come from a human donor in good health. The CDR3 runs from the conserved cysteine through the conserved F or W. The order of the fields is D gene, clone size, V gene, J gene, CDR3 protein, CDR3 DNA. The D gene is left open where the match is weak. Clone size appears in some rows only: once, few, many, or a class for an expanded clone.

NA	NA	TRBV2	TRBJ2-7	CASSLDRTESYEQYF	TGTGCCAGCAGCTTAGATCGGACAGAGTCCTACGAGCAGTACTTC
NA	NA	TRBV11-1	TRBJ2-3	CASSLGGLRADTQYF	TGTGCCAGCAGCCTCGGGGGTTTGAGGGCAGATACGCAGTATTTT
NA	NA	TRBV27	TRBJ1-2	CASSSLAGYNGYTF	TGTGCCAGCAGTAGCCTTGCGGGGTACAATGGCTACACCTTC
NA	many	TRBV5-1	TRBJ2-2	CASSLGVTGELFF	TGCGCCAGCAGCTTGGGGGTCACCGGGGAGCTGTTTTTT
NA	many	TRBV29-1	TRBJ2-7	CSVEGQYYEQYF	TGCAGCGTTGAGGGGCAGTACTACGAGCAGTACTTC
TRBD2	NA	TRBV7-6	TRBJ2-7	CASSPLGSGSANEQYF	TGTGCCAGCAGCCCACTTGGTAGCGGGAGTGCCAACGAGCAGTACTTC
NA	NA	TRBV24-1	TRBJ2-7	CATRRRHSGYYEQYF	TGTGCCACCAGGAGGAGACATTCGGGGTACTACGAGCAGTACTTC
NA	many	TRBV4-3	TRBJ2-3	CVSSQDSTQAYTDTQYF	TGCGTCAGCAGCCAAGATAGTACACAGGCCTACACAGATACGCAGTATTTT
NA	many	TRBV7-3	TRBJ2-1	CASSVGREYNNEQFF	TGTGCCAGCTCCGTTGGTCGGGAATACAACAATGAGCAGTTCTTC
NA	NA	TRBV18	TRBJ1-3	CASSADRSGNTIYF	TGTGCCAGCTCGGCCGACAGGTCGGGAAACACCATATATTTT
TRBD2	many	TRBV7-6	TRBJ2-3	CASSLTSGGGRSTDTQYF	TGTGCCAGCAGCTTAACTAGCGGGGGGGGCCGGAGCACAGATACGCAGTATTTT
NA	once	TRBV29-1	TRBJ2-7	CGVENTLGYEQYF	TGCGGCGTTGAAAACACCTTAGGTTACGAGCAGTACTTC
NA	few	TRBV10-3	TRBJ2-7	CAIRSGTEPYEQYF	TGTGCCATCAGATCCGGGACGGAACCCTACGAGCAGTACTTC
NA	many	TRBV6-5	TRBJ1-2	CASSYGLGRYGYTF	TGTGCCAGCAGTTACGGTCTGGGGCGCTATGGCTACACCTTC
NA	many	TRBV7-9	TRBJ1-2	CASSPPGGGHNYGYTF	TGTGCCAGCAGCCCCCCGGGAGGGGGTCACAACTATGGCTACACCTTC
TRBD1	NA	TRBV20-1	TRBJ2-7	CSARPGQGYEQYF	TGCAGTGCTCGACCGGGACAGGGGTACGAGCAGTACTTC
NA	NA	TRBV24-1	TRBJ2-5	CAASREGQETQYF	TGTGCCGCCTCCAGGGAAGGGCAAGAGACCCAGTACTTC
NA	NA	TRBV3-1	TRBJ2-2	CASSQWGQTNTGELFF	TGTGCCAGCAGCCAATGGGGGCAGACGAACACCGGGGAGCTGTTTTTT
NA	NA	TRBV6-2/TRBV6-3	TRBJ2-3	CASSYSRGWNTQYF	TGTGCCAGCAGTTATTCCCGGGGGTGGAATACGCAGTATTTT
TRBD1	NA	TRBV2	TRBJ2-7	CASSEQPGQGTEQYF	TGTGCCAGCAGTGAACAGCCGGGACAGGGTACCGAGCAGTACTTC
NA	many	TRBV6-1	TRBJ2-7	CASSAGPGSIYEQYF	TGTGCCAGCAGTGCGGGCCCGGGGTCCATCTACGAGCAGTACTTC
NA	few	TRBV28	TRBJ1-5	CASRRPRNQPQHF	TGTGCCAGCAGACGCCCACGCAATCAGCCCCAGCATTTT
NA	many	TRBV6-1	TRBJ2-7	CASSALVHEQYF	TGTGCCAGCAGTGCGCTAGTACACGAGCAGTACTTC
NA	few	TRBV15	TRBJ2-7	CATSRGKTYEQYF	TGTGCCACCAGCAGAGGAAAGACCTACGAGCAGTACTTC
NA	many	TRBV6-2/TRBV6-3	TRBJ2-7	CASSYRAVSYEQYF	TGTGCCAGCAGTTACAGGGCCGTTAGCTACGAGCAGTACTTC
NA	many	TRBV6-5	TRBJ2-5	CASSYSAGRGETQYF	TGTGCCAGCAGTTACTCGGCAGGGCGAGGAGAGACCCAGTACTTC
NA	NA	TRBV10-3	TRBJ1-3	CASSVRDASSGNTIYF	TGTGCCAGCAGCGTTCGGGACGCCAGCTCTGGAAACACCATATATTTT
TRBD1	many	TRBV10-3	TRBJ1-5	CAISETGGLYQPQHF	TGTGCCATCAGTGAGACAGGGGGTCTATATCAGCCCCAGCATTTT
TRBD1	many	TRBV20-1	TRBJ2-7	CSARAGTVGEQYF	TGCAGTGCTAGGGCTGGGACAGTGGGCGAGCAGTACTTC
NA	NA	TRBV11-1	TRBJ2-3	CASSLPGGRTDTQYF	TGTGCCAGCAGCTTACCTGGCGGACGCACAGATACGCAGTATTTT
NA	few	TRBV5-8	TRBJ2-7	CASSSDTFPGEQYF	TGTGCCAGCAGCTCGGACACCTTTCCGGGGGAGCAGTACTTC
TRBD2	many	TRBV25-1	TRBJ2-3	CASSDWTSRYGRDTQYF	TGTGCCAGCAGTGACTGGACTAGCCGATACGGGAGAGATACGCAGTATTTT
NA	few	TRBV24-1	TRBJ1-5	CATSRQDTNQPQHF	TGTGCCACCAGTCGACAGGACACCAATCAGCCCCAGCATTTT
TRBD2	NA	TRBV20-1	TRBJ2-5	CSAIYSGVETQYF	TGCAGTGCTATATATAGCGGGGTAGAGACCCAGTACTTC
NA	NA	TRBV7-2	TRBJ1-5	CASSSPPQPQHF	TGTGCCAGCAGCTCCCCGCCCCAGCCCCAGCATTTT
TRBD1	NA	TRBV20-1	TRBJ2-4	CSARVPGTGLAKNIQYF	TGCAGTGCTAGAGTGCCGGGGACAGGGTTAGCCAAAAACATTCAGTACTTC
TRBD1	many	TRBV7-6	TRBJ1-1	CASSLAPRDRGSIAEAFF	TGTGCCAGCAGCTTAGCCCCCCGGGACAGGGGCAGTATCGCTGAAGCTTTCTTT
TRBD2	NA	TRBV4-1	TRBJ2-3	CASSQALAGGLADTQYF	TGCGCCAGCAGCCAAGCACTCGCGGGGGGGCTCGCAGATACGCAGTATTTT
TRBD1	NA	TRBV20-1	TRBJ1-1	CSGPPQGDTEAFF	TGCAGTGGCCCACCCCAGGGGGACACTGAAGCTTTCTTT
NA	NA	TRBV18	TRBJ2-3	CASSPSVRQGSGDTQYF	TGTGCCAGCTCACCATCGGTGAGGCAGGGTTCTGGAGATACGCAGTATTTT
NA	NA	TRBV3-1	TRBJ1-1	CASSQDGQLNTEAFF	TGTGCCAGCAGCCAAGACGGACAGCTGAACACTGAAGCTTTCTTT
NA	medium-sized	TRBV7-3	TRBJ2-1	CASSLNTGTLGNEQFF	TGTGCCAGCAGCTTGAATACAGGGACTTTGGGCAATGAGCAGTTCTTC
TRBD1	once	TRBV15	TRBJ1-1	CATSNGQGLTEAFF	TGTGCCACCAGCAACGGACAGGGCTTAACTGAAGCTTTCTTT
NA	many	TRBV19	TRBJ1-1	CASMGVENTEAFF	TGTGCCAGTATGGGGGTGGAGAACACTGAAGCTTTCTTT
NA	NA	TRBV30	TRBJ1-2	CAWSVQGKHTF	TGTGCCTGGAGTGTACAAGGGAAACACACCTTC
NA	NA	TRBV5-1	TRBJ2-3	CASSLGGQRADTQYF	TGCGCCAGCAGCTTGGGGGGGCAGCGGGCAGATACGCAGTATTTT
TRBD1	NA	TRBV28	TRBJ2-7	CASSLGRTGRLSEQYF	TGTGCCAGCAGTTTAGGGAGGACAGGGAGATTGAGTGAGCAGTACTTC
TRBD1	NA	TRBV27	TRBJ2-7	CASRPGQTTPGEQYF	TGTGCCAGCAGGCCGGGACAGACAACCCCGGGGGAGCAGTACTTC
TRBD1	NA	TRBV15	TRBJ1-4	CATSLLGQDNEKLFF	TGTGCCACCAGCCTTTTGGGACAGGATAATGAAAAACTGTTTTTT
NA	NA	TRBV20-1	TRBJ2-6	CSADGAPPSGANVLTF	TGCAGTGCTGACGGGGCGCCGCCCTCTGGGGCCAACGTCCTGACTTTC
NA	many	TRBV20-1	TRBJ2-5	CSARPQETQYF	TGCAGTGCTAGGCCACAAGAGACCCAGTACTTC
NA	NA	TRBV2	TRBJ1-6	CASSRQENNSPLHF	TGTGCCAGCAGCCGACAGGAGAATAATTCACCCCTCCACTTT
NA	NA	TRBV27	TRBJ1-5	CASRGPYSKQPQHF	TGTGCCAGCAGGGGCCCGTATAGCAAACAGCCCCAGCATTTT
TRBD1	NA	TRBV11-1	TRBJ2-1	CASSLGGQANEQFF	TGTGCCAGCAGCTTAGGAGGACAGGCAAATGAGCAGTTCTTC
NA	NA	TRBV20-1	TRBJ1-6	CSAPGISDNSPLHF	TGCAGTGCTCCCGGGATCTCGGATAATTCACCCCTCCACTTT